These 29 T cell receptor beta chains share one sample of origin, sequenced in a study of Tregs in tolerant kidney transplant recipients. Some clones are missing from TCRdb's copy, which holds only in-frame ones; the method was immunoSEQ multiplex PCR. The data include 31,000 or so clones; the top ten clones carry about an eighth. Sample: CD8+ T cells from blood, taken before the transplant. The receptors here all came from a human donor who received a combined kidney and bone marrow transplant.

Note on this clone: Read data end 3 residues before the CDR3 end; the end is taken from the germline J gene. The V call is TRBV20-1, the J call TRBJ2-1, with TRBD2 matching 9 bases. Germline V gene data show CDR1 as DFQATT and CDR2 as SNEGSKA (reference sequence). The ends lost 0 bases at V and 1 base at J; junction bases unmatched: 7. This CDR3 has 17 amino acids. The DNA read from the CDR3 is TGCAGTGCTAGAGATCCGGTAGCGGGAGAGTCCTACAATGAG. Translation: CSARDPVAGESYNE. The CDR3 reads in full as CSARDPVAGESYNEQFF.

About this clone itself: The CDR3 end falls 3 residues outside the read, so it is completed with the germline J gene. The V call is TRBV19, the J call TRBJ2-5, with 7 bases identical to TRBD1. The trim removed 5 bases at V and 5 bases at J, leaving 8 bases unmatched. Germline loops: CDR1 LNHDA, CDR2 SQIVND (reference sequence). The CDR3 runs to 14 residues. CDR3 amino acids: CASSLGQAEETQYF. The CDR3 bases that were read are TGTGCCAGTAGTCTTGGACAGGCGGAGGAGACC.

In the case of this clone: The read terminates 3 residues ahead of where the CDR3 ends, so the germline J gene completes it. The genes are TRBV7-9 and TRBJ2-7, with D tentatively TRBD2 (5 bases). V lost 5 bases, J lost 1 base, and 9 bases lay in between. The CDR3 totals 13 residues. Germline loops: CDR1 SEHNR, CDR2 FQNEAQ (reference sequence). The CDR3 spells CASSPTSSYEQYF. CDR3 DNA, as far as it was read: TGTGCCAGCAGCCCCACTAGTTCCTACGAG.

A word on this clone: The read is 3 residues too short to cover the CDR3 end, so that end is filled in from the germline J gene. This chain links TRBV5-4 with TRBJ1-2; perhaps TRBD1 as D (6 bases). There are 15 residues in the CDR3. Per germline, CDR1 SGHNT and CDR2 YYREEE (reference sequence). The ends were cut back, 3 bases at V and 0 bases at J, with 12 bases in the middle. The sequenced part of the CDR3 DNA is TGTGCCAGCAGCTCCCCAGGGGACGCTAACTATGGC. Amino acid sequence: CASSSPGDANYG. The CDR3 in its entirety is CASSSPGDANYGYTF.

Concerning this clone itself: The CDR3 is cut off 3 residues early in the read; its end comes from the germline J gene. This chain connects TRBV19 to TRBJ2-1; D may be TRBD1 (6 bases). Trimming pared 3 bases from V and 6 bases from J, leaving 12 bases between. Germline V gives CDR1 LNHDA, CDR2 SQIVND (reference sequence). The CDR3 consists of 14 residues. The CDR3 region is CASSILDSGNEQFF. CDR3 DNA (partial): TGTGCCAGTAGTATCCTGGACAGTGGCAATGAG.

On this clone itself: The CDR3 is cut off 3 residues early in the read; its end comes from the germline J gene. V and J are TRBV6-2 or TRBV6-3 and TRBJ2-5; unclear D gene. Per germline, CDR1 MNHEY and CDR2 SVGEGT. The CDR3 extends over 12 amino acids. With 6 bases removed from V and 4 bases from J, the gap between germline ends came to 9 bases. CDR3 in amino acids: CASRRIGETQYF. The CDR3 bases that were read are TGTGCCAGCAGGCGAATTGGAGAGACC.

With respect to this clone: The CDR3 goes on 3 residues after the read ends, and that part is filled in from the germline J gene. The chain uses TRBV2 and TRBJ2-5, with D possibly TRBD1 on 9 matching bases. Trimming took 7 bases from V and 7 from J, leaving 25 bases between them. Germline V gene data show CDR1 as SNHLY and CDR2 as FYNNEI. The CDR3 runs 16 residues. CDR3 in amino acids: CASTTRGGQGLGTQYF. The part of the CDR3 DNA that was read is TGTGCCAGCACTACCCGGGGGGGACAGGGTTTAGGGACC. Full variable domain (missing parts from reference TRBV2 and TRBJ2-5): EPEVTQTPSHQVTQMGQEVILRCVPISNHLYFYWYRQILGQKVEFLVSFYNNEISEKSEIFDDQFSVERPDGSNFTLKIRSTKLEDSAMYFCASTTRGGQGLGTQYFGPGTRLLVL.

A note on this clone: The CDR3 is cut off 3 residues early in the read; its end comes from the germline J gene. The gene calls are TRBV2 and TRBJ2-1, with 7 bases identical to TRBD2. The length of the CDR3 is 14 residues. Germline-derived CDR1 and CDR2 are SNHLY and FYNNEI. The junction had 5 bases not matched to a gene; V was cut back by 1 base and J by 8 bases. Partial CDR3 DNA: TGTGCCAGCAGTGAAGGACTAGCCTGGGATGAG. The encoded protein is CASSEGLAWDE. The whole CDR3 protein reads CASSEGLAWDEQFF. Combining the CDR3 with reference TRBV2 and TRBJ2-1 gives the whole variable domain EPEVTQTPSHQVTQMGQEVILRCVPISNHLYFYWYRQILGQKVEFLVSFYNNEISEKSEIFDDQFSVERPDGSNFTLKIRSTKLEDSAMYFCASSEGLAWDEQFFGPGTRLTVL.

CDR3 DNA, as far as it was read: TGCAGCGCGGAAGCGGGAGAGGTCACAGATACG. Amino acid sequence: CSAEAGEVTDT. The full-length CDR3 reads as CSAEAGEVTDTQYF. The chain has TRBV29-1 and TRBJ2-3, with 8 bases lining up with TRBD2. The read ends 3 residues before the CDR3 terminus; that terminus is restored from the germline J gene. Losses at the gene ends were 7 bases for V and 2 bases for J; bases not matched to a gene: 8. The CDR3 runs to 14 residues. The germline gives CDR1 SQVTM, CDR2 ANQGSEA.

In the case of this clone: The CDR3 extends 3 residues past the end of the read, so its final part is completed from the germline J gene. The V gene is TRBV2, the J gene TRBJ2-3; TRBD2 aligns across 10 bases. Germline CDR1 SNHLY, CDR2 FYNNEI. The CDR3 spans 15 residues. J gave up 4 bases and V 6 bases, and 7 bases lay outside the gene matches. The CDR3: CASRSPSGSSDTQYF. The DNA read from the CDR3 is TGTGCCAGCAGATCTCCTAGCGGGAGTTCAGATACG.

For this clone: The CDR3 is cut off 3 residues early in the read; its end comes from the germline J gene. The rearrangement joins TRBV7-9 to TRBJ1-2; 7 bases map to TRBD1. The V segment lost 3 bases and the J segment 3 bases; nucleotides outside the gene matches: 4. The length of the CDR3 is 14 residues. Looked up from germline, CDR1 is SEHNR and CDR2 is FQNEAQ (reference sequence). The sequenced part of the CDR3 DNA is TGTGCCAGCAGCTTTGCCAGGGGGGACTATGGC. As protein: CASSFARGDYG. The whole CDR3 protein is CASSFARGDYGYTF.

A word on this clone: Read data end 3 residues before the CDR3 end; the end is taken from the germline J gene. The genes are TRBV23-1 and TRBJ2-7, with a weak D call TRBD1 (5 bases). TRBV23-1 falls under the ORF class, with uncertain function. CDR3 length: 14 amino acids. Trimming took off 7 bases at V and 5 bases at J, with 18 bases between the two ends. The covered CDR3 bases are TGCGCCAGCATCTTGGCCAGGGAATGCAACGAG. It yields the protein CASILARECNE. The entire CDR3 protein is CASILARECNEQYF.

A remark on this clone: The read ends 3 residues shy of where the CDR3 ends; the end is completed using the germline J gene. The chain uses TRBV10-1 and TRBJ1-1; 8 nucleotides align to TRBD1. The CDR3 is made up of 13 amino acids. V lost 4 bases, J lost 5 bases, and 3 bases stayed unmatched. Germline CDR1 reads WNHNN; CDR2 reads SYGVQD (reference sequence). The part of the CDR3 DNA that was read is TGCGCCAGCAGTGGCAGGGGGCTGACTGAA. Its protein is CASSGRGLTE. The entire CDR3 is CASSGRGLTEAFF.

Details on this clone: Read sequence stops 3 residues before the CDR3 end, and the germline J gene provides the missing end. This chain links TRBV20-1 with TRBJ2-7, with TRBD2 matching over 9 bases. J was trimmed by 3 bases and V by 2 bases; bases with no gene match: 8. The CDR3 has 15 amino acids. Germline lookup yields CDR1 DFQATT and CDR2 SNEGSKA (reference sequence). The sequenced part of the CDR3 DNA is TGCAGTGCTAGATCCTTAGCGGGAGTGGGCTACGAG. Protein product: CSARSLAGVGYE. The CDR3 in full is CSARSLAGVGYEQYF.

On this clone: The read finishes 3 residues shy of the CDR3 end, and the germline J gene is used to complete it. V is TRBV20-1 and J is TRBJ2-7, with TRBD2 matching over 9 bases. The CDR3 consists of 13 residues. The V gene end was trimmed by 1 base and the J gene end by 6 bases; junction bases not matched to a gene: 4. CDR1 and CDR2 from the germline V gene are DFQATT and SNEGSKA (reference sequence). The DNA read from the CDR3 is TGCAGTGCTAGAGTAGCGGGAGTCCTCGAG. It is translated as CSARVAGVLE. The whole CDR3 sequence is CSARVAGVLEQYF.

In the case of this clone: The read comes to an end 3 residues before the CDR3 does, leaving the germline J gene to fill in the end. The chain joins TRBV5-1 to TRBJ2-3; unclear D gene. V shed 0 bases and J shed 2 bases, with 13 bases lying between them. The CDR3 runs to 16 residues. Germline V gene data show CDR1 as SGHRS and CDR2 as YFSETQ. Partial CDR3 DNA: TGCGCCAGCAGCTTGGCGGAAGGTGGGCACACAGATACG. Protein sequence: CASSLAEGGHTDT. The entire CDR3 is CASSLAEGGHTDTQYF.

With respect to this clone: The read ends 3 residues early relative to the CDR3; the germline J gene fills the gap. The chain couples TRBV19 to TRBJ2-7; 11 positions match TRBD1. From germline, CDR1 is LNHDA and CDR2 SQIVND (reference sequence). Trimming cost V 5 bases and J 3 bases; bases outside gene matches: 3. This CDR3 comprises 14 residues. The covered CDR3 bases are TGTGCCAGTAGTCCAGGGACAGGGGGCTACGAG. Translation: CASSPGTGGYE. The whole CDR3 region reads CASSPGTGGYEQYF.

Concerning this clone: The CDR3 is cut off 3 residues early in the read; its end comes from the germline J gene. V usage is TRBV19 and J usage is TRBJ2-1, with D tentatively TRBD2 (7 bases). The CDR3 runs 18 residues. Germline V lookup: CDR1 LNHDA, CDR2 SQIVND (reference sequence). V was clipped by 5 bases and J by 4 bases, with 24 bases between them. Incomplete CDR3 DNA: TGTGCCAGTAGTTTCTCCCCGGGGGGCGGGAGTAGGTACAATGAG. Its protein product is CASSFSPGGGSRYNE. The entire CDR3 reads CASSFSPGGGSRYNEQFF.

As to this clone: The CDR3 is cut off 3 residues early in the read; its end comes from the germline J gene. The genes are TRBV13 and TRBJ2-1; TRBD2 matches 9 bases. CDR1 and CDR2 (germline): PRHDT, FYEKMQ (reference sequence). The V and J ends lost 3 bases and 5 bases, in that order; junction bases with no gene match: 5. The CDR3 sequence is 15 residues long. The covered CDR3 bases are TGTGCCAGCAGCTTCGTAGCGGGAGAAGACAATGAG. This sequence encodes CASSFVAGEDNE. In full, the CDR3 is CASSFVAGEDNEQFF.

On this clone itself: The read is 3 residues too short to cover the CDR3 end, so that end is filled in from the germline J gene. The chain is built from TRBV5-1 and TRBJ2-3; 9 bases map to TRBD1. Trimming cost V 4 bases and J 5 bases; bases outside gene matches: 11. The CDR3 runs to 16 residues. Germline V gives CDR1 SGHRS, CDR2 YFSETQ. CDR3 DNA, as far as it was read: TGCGCCAGCAGCCAGATCCGGACAGGGGAAGGAGATACG. As protein: CASSQIRTGEGDT. The whole CDR3 sequence is CASSQIRTGEGDTQYF.

To note about this clone: The read halts 3 residues ahead of the CDR3 end, with the missing end drawn from the germline J gene. The rearrangement uses TRBV20-1 and TRBJ2-7; the match to TRBD2 covers 7 bases. This CDR3 contains 15 residues. Germline-derived CDR1 and CDR2 are DFQATT and SNEGSKA (reference sequence). The ends lost 0 bases at V and 1 base at J; junction bases unmatched: 6. CDR3 loop: CSARDWGEGSYEQYF. The part of the CDR3 DNA that was read is TGCAGTGCTAGAGATTGGGGGGAGGGATCCTACGAG.

Of note for this clone: The CDR3 is cut off 3 residues early in the read; its end comes from the germline J gene. V usage is TRBV2 and J usage is TRBJ1-1; tentatively, D is TRBD1 (6 bases). The CDR3 has 12 residues. Per the germline V gene, CDR1 is SNHLY and CDR2 is FYNNEI. Trimming left V 8 bases short and J 6 bases short, with 13 bases between. The covered CDR3 bases are TGTGCCAGCGATTCAGGGGTTCCTGAA. Its protein product is CASDSGVPE. The whole CDR3 protein is CASDSGVPEAFF. The full variable domain, with the rest looked up from reference TRBV2 and TRBJ1-1, is EPEVTQTPSHQVTQMGQEVILRCVPISNHLYFYWYRQILGQKVEFLVSFYNNEISEKSEIFDDQFSVERPDGSNFTLKIRSTKLEDSAMYFCASDSGVPEAFFGQGTRLTVV.

Comment on this clone: The sequenced fragment ends 3 residues before the CDR3 boundary, so the rest is inferred from the germline J gene. J is TRBJ2-3 and V is TRBV5-1; TRBD1 matches at 8 bases. The germline CDR1 and CDR2 sequences are SGHRS and YFSETQ. The ends lost 2 bases at V and 2 bases at J; junction bases unmatched: 7. The CDR3 length is 16 residues. Partial CDR3 DNA: TGCGCCAGCAGCTTCCCGACAGGGGAGGTCACAGATACG. This codes for CASSFPTGEVTDT. The full CDR3 sequence reads CASSFPTGEVTDTQYF.

A remark on this clone: The read terminates 3 residues before the CDR3 end, so the remaining end is supplied by the germline J gene. The chain is built from TRBV30 and TRBJ2-3; D possibly corresponds to TRBD2 (6 bases). Germline lookup yields CDR1 GTSNPN and CDR2 SVGIG (reference sequence). The CDR3 covers 14 residues. Trimming stripped 3 bases from V and 6 bases from J, with 16 bases between. This chain's CDR3 is CAWRSLGGPDTQYF. The DNA read from the CDR3 is TGTGCCTGGAGGTCCCTCGGAGGGCCCGATACG.

As concerns this clone: The read terminates 3 residues before the CDR3 end, so the remaining end is supplied by the germline J gene. The chain has TRBV28 and TRBJ1-1; 9 positions agree with TRBD1. Germline lookup yields CDR1 MDHEN and CDR2 SYDVKM. Germline trimming cut 6 bases from V and 6 bases from J; bases unmatched to any gene: 8. The CDR3 runs to 14 residues. Here the CDR3 reads CASRPGTGRAEAFF. The CDR3 DNA, read in part, is TGTGCCAGCAGACCCGGGACAGGGAGGGCTGAA.

With regard to this clone: Read sequence stops 3 residues before the CDR3 end, and the germline J gene provides the missing end. V is TRBV4-1 and J is TRBJ2-7; 9 bases line up with TRBD2. V shed 4 bases and J 3 bases; nucleotides not matched to a gene: 13. CDR1 is MGHRA, CDR2 YSYEKL, per germline. There are 17 residues in the CDR3. The CDR3 sequence: CASSPDRLADNFYEQYF. CDR3 DNA (partial): TGCGCCAGCAGCCCCGACAGACTAGCGGACAACTTCTACGAG.

Comments on this clone: From the germline J gene comes the end of the CDR3, since the read stops 3 residues before it. The chain carries TRBV19 and TRBJ2-1; 8 nucleotides line up with TRBD1. The CDR3 loop spans 17 amino acids. After removal of 8 bases from V and 3 bases from J, the junction contained 15 bases not matched to a gene. CDR1 is LNHDA, CDR2 SQIVND, per germline (reference sequence). CDR3 bases read: TGTGCCAGTTCCCTTGAATTTTGGACAGGGCTCTACAATGAG. This translates into CASSLEFWTGLYNE. The whole CDR3 is CASSLEFWTGLYNEQFF.

A note on this clone: The read terminates 3 residues before the CDR3 end, so the remaining end is supplied by the germline J gene. J is TRBJ1-5 and V is TRBV30; D gene ambiguous. Germline CDR1 is GTSNPN and CDR2 is SVGIG (reference sequence). V lost 4 bases and J lost 6, with 16 bases in between. This CDR3 has 14 amino acids. Here the CDR3 reads CAWTPAGLRQPQHF. The sequenced CDR3 bases are TGTGCCTGGACGCCTGCCGGGTTACGTCAGCCC.

For this clone: From the germline J gene comes the end of the CDR3, since the read stops 3 residues before it. V usage is TRBV20-1 and J usage is TRBJ1-6, with a tentative D call TRBD1 (5 bases). The CDR3 totals 17 residues. The V end lost 5 bases, the J end lost 0 bases, and 17 bases lay between the germline ends. Germline V gene lookup returns CDR1 DFQATT and CDR2 SNEGSKA (reference sequence). The covered CDR3 bases are TGCAGTGCTGCCCGCCGGGAGGGGAGCTCCTATAATTCACCC. Protein product: CSAARREGSSYNSP. The whole CDR3 sequence reads CSAARREGSSYNSPLHF.